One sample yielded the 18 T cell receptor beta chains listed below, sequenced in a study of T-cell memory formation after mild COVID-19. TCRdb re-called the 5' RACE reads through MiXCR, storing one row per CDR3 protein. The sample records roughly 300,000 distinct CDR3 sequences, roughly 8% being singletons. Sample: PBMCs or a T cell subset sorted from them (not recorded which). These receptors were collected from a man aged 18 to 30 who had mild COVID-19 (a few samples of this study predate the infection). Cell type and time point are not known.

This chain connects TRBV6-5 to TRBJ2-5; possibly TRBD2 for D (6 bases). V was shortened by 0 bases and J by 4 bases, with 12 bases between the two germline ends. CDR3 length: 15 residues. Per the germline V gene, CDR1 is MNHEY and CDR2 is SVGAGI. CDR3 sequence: CASSYSTGLGETQYF. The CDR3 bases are TGTGCCAGCAGTTACTCGACGGGACTTGGAGAGACCCAGTACTTC.

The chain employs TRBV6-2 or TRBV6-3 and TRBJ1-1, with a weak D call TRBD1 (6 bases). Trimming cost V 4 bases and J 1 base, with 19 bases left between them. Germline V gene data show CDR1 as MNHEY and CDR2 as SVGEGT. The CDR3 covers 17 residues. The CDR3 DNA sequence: TGTGCCAGCAGTTGGGACTACATCGGACAGAAGAACACTGAAGCTTTCTTT. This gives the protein CASSWDYIGQKNTEAFF.

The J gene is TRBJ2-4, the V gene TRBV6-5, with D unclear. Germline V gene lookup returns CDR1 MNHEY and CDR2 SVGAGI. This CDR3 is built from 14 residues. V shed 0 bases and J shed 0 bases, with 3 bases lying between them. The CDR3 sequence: CASSYSPAKNIQYF. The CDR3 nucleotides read TGTGCCAGCAGTTACTCGCCAGCCAAAAACATTCAGTACTTC.

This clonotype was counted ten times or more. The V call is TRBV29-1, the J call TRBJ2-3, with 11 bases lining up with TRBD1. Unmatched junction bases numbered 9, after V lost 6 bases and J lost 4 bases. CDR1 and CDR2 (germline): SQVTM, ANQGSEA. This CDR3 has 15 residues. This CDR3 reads CSVIVGQGASDTQYF. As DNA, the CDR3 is TGCAGCGTCATAGTTGGACAGGGGGCTTCAGATACGCAGTATTTT.

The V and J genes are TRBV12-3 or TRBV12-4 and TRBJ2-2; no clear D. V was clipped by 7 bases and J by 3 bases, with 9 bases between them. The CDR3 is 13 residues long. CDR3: CASTYSYTGELFF. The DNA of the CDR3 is TGTGCCAGCACGTACTCGTACACCGGGGAGCTGTTTTTT.

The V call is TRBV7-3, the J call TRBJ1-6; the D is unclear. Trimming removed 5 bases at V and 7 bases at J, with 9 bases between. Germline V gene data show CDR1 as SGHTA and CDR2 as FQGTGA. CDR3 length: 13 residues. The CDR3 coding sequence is TGTGCCAGCAGCAAGGAGCGAAATTCACCCCTCCACTTT. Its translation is CASSKERNSPLHF.

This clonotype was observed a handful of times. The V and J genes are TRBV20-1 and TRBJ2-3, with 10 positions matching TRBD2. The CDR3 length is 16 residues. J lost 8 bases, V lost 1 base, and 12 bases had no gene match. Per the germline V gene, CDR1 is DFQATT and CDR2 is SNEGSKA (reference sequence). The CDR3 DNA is TGCAGTGCTAGAGCCCCAAGCGGGGGGGCCTTTTCTACGCAGTATTTT. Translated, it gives CSARAPSGGAFSTQYF.

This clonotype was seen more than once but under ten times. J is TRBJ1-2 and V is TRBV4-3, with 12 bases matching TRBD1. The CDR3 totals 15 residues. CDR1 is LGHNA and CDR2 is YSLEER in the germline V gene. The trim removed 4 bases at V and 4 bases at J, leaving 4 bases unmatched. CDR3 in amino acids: CASSRPGQGAYGYTF. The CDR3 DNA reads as TGCGCCAGCAGCCGACCGGGACAGGGGGCCTATGGCTACACCTTC.

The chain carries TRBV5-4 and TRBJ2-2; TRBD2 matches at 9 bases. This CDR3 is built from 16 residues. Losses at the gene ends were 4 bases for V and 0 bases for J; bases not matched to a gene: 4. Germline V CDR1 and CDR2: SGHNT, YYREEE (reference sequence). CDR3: CASSRTSGPNTGELFF. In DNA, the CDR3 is TGTGCCAGCAGCAGAACTAGCGGGCCGAACACCGGGGAGCTGTTTTTT.

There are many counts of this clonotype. DNA of the CDR3: TGTGCCAGCAACATACAAGCGAACACCGGGGAGCTGTTTTTT. It yields the protein CASNIQANTGELFF. The genes are TRBV5-5 and TRBJ2-2; D is unclear. CDR3 length equals 14 residues. V was pared by 6 bases and J by 0 bases, with 9 bases between. Germline V gene data show CDR1 as SGHKS and CDR2 as YYEKEE (reference sequence).

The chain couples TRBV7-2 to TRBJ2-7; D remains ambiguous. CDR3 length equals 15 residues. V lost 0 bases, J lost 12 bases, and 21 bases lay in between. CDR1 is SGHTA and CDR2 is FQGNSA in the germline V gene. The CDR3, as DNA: TGTGCCAGCAGCTTAGCCGGGTTAGATTCCTACGGTGGGTACTTC. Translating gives CASSLAGLDSYGGYF.

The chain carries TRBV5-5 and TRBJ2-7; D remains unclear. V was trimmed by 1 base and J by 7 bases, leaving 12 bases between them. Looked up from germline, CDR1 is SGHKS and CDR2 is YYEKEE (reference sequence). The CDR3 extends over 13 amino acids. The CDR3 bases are TGTGCCAGCAGCTTGTACAGATTTGAAGAGCAGTACTTC. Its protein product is CASSLYRFEEQYF.

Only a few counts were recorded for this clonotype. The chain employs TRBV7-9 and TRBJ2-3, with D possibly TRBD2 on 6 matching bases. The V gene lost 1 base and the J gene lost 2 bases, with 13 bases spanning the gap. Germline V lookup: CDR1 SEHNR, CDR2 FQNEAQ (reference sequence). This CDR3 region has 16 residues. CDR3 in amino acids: CASSLVVAAITDTQYF. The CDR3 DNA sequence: TGTGCCAGCAGCTTAGTGGTAGCGGCAATCACAGATACGCAGTATTTT.

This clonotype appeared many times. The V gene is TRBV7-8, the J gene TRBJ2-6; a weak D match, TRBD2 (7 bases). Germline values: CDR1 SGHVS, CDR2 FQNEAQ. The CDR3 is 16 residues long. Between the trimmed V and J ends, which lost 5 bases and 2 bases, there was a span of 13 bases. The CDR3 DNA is TGTGCCAGCAGCCTAGGGGGGGGCCCTGGGGCCAACGTCCTGACTTTC. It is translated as CASSLGGGPGANVLTF.

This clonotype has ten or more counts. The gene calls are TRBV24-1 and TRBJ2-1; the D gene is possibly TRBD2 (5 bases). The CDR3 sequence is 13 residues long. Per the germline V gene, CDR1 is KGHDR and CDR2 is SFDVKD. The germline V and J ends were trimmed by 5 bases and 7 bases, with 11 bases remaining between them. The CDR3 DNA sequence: TGTGCCACCAGTGGGACTCCACCTAATGAGCAGTTCTTC. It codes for CATSGTPPNEQFF.

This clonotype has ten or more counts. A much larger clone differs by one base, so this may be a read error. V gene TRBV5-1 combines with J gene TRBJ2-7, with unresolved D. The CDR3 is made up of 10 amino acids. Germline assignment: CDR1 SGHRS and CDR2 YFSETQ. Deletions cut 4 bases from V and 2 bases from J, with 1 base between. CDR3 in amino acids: CASSTYEQYV. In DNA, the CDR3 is TGCGCCAGCAGCACCTACGAGCAGTACGTC.

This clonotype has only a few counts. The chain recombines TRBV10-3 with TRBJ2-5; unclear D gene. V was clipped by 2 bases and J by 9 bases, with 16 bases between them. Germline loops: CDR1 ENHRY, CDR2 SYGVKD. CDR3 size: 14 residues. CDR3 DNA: TGTGCCATCAGTGAGGGGTTTTCGCTTGGTTCCCAGTACTTC. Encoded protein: CAISEGFSLGSQYF.

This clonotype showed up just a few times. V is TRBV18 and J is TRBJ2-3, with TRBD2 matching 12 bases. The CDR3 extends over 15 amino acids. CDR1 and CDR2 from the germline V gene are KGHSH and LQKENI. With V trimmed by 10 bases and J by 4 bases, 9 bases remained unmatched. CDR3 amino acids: CATSWTSGAPDTQYF. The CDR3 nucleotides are TGTGCCACCTCCTGGACTAGCGGGGCGCCAGATACGCAGTATTTT. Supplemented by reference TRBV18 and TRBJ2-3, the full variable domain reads NAGVMQNPRHLVRRRGQEARLRCSPMKGHSHVYWYRQLPEEGLKFMVYLQKENIIDESGMPKERFSAEFPKEGPSILRIQQVVRGDSAAYFCATSWTSGAPDTQYFGPGTRLTVL.